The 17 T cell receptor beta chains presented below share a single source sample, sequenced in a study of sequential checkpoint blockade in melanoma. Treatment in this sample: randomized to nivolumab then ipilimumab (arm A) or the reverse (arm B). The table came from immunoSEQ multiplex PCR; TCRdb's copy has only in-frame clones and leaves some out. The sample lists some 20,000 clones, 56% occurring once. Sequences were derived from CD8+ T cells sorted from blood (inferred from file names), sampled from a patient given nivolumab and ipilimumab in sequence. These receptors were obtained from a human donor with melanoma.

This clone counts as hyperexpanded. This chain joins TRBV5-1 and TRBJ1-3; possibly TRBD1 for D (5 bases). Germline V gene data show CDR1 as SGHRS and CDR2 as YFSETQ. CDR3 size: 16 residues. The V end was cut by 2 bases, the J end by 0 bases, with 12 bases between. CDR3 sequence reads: CASSFDSQSSGNTIYF. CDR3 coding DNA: TGCGCCAGCAGCTTCGACAGTCAGAGCTCTGGAAACACCATATATTTT.

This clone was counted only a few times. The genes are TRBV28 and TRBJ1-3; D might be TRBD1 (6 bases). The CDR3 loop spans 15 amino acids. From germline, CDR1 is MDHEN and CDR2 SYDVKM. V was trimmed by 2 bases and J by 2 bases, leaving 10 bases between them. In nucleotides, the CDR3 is TGTGCCAGCAGTTTAACCCAGGGGCCTGGAAACACCATATATTTT. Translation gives CASSLTQGPGNTIYF. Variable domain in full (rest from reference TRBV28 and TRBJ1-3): DVKVTQSSRYLVKRTGEKVFLECVQDMDHENMFWYRQDPGLGLRLIYFSYDVKMKEKGDIPEGYSVSREKKERFSLILESASTNQTSMYLCASSLTQGPGNTIYFGEGSWLTVV.

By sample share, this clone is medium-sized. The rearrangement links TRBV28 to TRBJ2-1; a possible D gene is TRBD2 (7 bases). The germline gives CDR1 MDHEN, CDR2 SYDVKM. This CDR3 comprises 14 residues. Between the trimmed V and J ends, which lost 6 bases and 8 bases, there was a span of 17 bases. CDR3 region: CASRSLGGADEQFF. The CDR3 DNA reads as TGTGCCAGCAGATCCCTGGGGGGGGCCGATGAGCAGTTCTTC.

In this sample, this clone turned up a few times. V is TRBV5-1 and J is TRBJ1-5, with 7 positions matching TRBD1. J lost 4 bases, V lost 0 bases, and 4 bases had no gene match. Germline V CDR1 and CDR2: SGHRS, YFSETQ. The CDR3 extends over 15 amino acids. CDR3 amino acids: CASSLGQGMNQPQHF. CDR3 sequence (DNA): TGCGCCAGCAGCTTGGGACAGGGTATGAATCAGCCCCAGCATTTT.

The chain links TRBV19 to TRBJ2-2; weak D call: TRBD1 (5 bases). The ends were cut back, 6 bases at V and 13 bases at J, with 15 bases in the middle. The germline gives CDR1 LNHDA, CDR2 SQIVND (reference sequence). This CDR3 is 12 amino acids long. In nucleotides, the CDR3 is TGTGCCAGTAGCCTCCAGGGTCTGGGGCTGTTTTTT. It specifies CASSLQGLGLFF. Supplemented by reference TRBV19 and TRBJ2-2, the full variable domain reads DGGITQSPKYLFRKEGQNVTLSCEQNLNHDAMYWYRQDPGQGLRLIYYSQIVNDFQKGDIAEGYSVSREKKESFPLTVTSAQKNPTAFYLCASSLQGLGLFFGEGSRLTVL.

The CDR3 DNA sequence: TGTGCCAGCAGCGCTCTCGGTGGCTACACCTTC. Amino acid sequence: CASSALGGYTF. The J gene is TRBJ1-2, the V gene TRBV9, with D unclear. V was cut by 3 bases and J by 7 bases, with 7 bases left in between. The germline V gene has CDR1 SGDLS and CDR2 YYNGEE. The CDR3 totals 11 residues.

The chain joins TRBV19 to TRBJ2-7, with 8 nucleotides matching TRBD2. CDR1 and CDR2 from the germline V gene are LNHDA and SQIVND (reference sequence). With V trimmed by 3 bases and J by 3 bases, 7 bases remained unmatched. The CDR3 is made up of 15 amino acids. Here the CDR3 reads CASSMTLAGDYEQYF. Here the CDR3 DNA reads TGTGCCAGTAGTATGACCCTAGCGGGTGACTACGAGCAGTACTTC.

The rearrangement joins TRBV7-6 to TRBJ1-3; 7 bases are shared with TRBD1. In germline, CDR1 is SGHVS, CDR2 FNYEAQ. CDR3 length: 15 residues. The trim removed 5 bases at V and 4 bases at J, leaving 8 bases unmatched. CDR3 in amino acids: CASSPTGSEGNTIYF. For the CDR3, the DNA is TGTGCCAGCAGCCCGACAGGGTCGGAAGGAAACACCATATATTTT.

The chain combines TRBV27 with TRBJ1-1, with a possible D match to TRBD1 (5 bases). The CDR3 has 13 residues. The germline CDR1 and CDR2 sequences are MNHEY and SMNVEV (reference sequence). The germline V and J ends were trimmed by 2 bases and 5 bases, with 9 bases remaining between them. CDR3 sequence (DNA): TGTGCCAGCAGTTTAAGGGGAAATACTGAAGCTTTCTTT. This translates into CASSLRGNTEAFF.

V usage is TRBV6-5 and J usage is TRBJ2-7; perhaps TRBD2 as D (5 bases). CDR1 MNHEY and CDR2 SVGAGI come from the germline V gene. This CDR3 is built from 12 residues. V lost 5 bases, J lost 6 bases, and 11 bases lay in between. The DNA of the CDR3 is TGTGCCAGCAGTGAGCGGCAGTTCGAGCAGTACTTC. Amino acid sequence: CASSERQFEQYF.

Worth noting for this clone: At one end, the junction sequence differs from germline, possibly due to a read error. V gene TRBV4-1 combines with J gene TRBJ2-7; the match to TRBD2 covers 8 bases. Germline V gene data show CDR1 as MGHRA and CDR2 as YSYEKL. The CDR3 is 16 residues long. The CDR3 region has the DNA TGTGCCAGCAGCCAAGATGAAGGAACTAGCGGCTACGAGCAGTACTTC. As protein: CASSQDEGTSGYEQYF.

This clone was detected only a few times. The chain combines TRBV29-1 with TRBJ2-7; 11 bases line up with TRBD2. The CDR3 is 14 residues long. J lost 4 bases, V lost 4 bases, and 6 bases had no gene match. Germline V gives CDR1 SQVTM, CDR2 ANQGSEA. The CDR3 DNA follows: TGCAGCGTTGTAACTAGCGGGAGTTTGTACGAGCAGTACTTC. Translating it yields CSVVTSGSLYEQYF.

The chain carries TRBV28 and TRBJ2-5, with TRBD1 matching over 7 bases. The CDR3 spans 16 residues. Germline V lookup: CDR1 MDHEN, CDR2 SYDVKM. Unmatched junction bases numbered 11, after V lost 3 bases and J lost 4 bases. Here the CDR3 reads CASSFGHRGVIETQYF. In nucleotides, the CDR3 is TGTGCCAGCAGTTTTGGTCACAGGGGTGTGATAGAGACCCAGTACTTC.

The DNA of the CDR3 is TGTGCCAGCAGCGAGAGGGAGACACCCCAAGAGACCCAGTACTTC. Its translation is CASSERETPQETQYF. The chain links TRBV7-9 to TRBJ2-5; D possibly corresponds to TRBD2 (5 bases). Trimming shortened V by 5 bases and J by 1 base, and 14 bases separated the two germline ends. The CDR3 consists of 15 residues. Germline V gene data show CDR1 as SEHNR and CDR2 as FQNEAQ (reference sequence).

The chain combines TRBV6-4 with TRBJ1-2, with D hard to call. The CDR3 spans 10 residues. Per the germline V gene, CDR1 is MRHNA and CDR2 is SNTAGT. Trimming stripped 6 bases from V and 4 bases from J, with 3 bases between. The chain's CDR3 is CASRLYGYTF. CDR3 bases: TGTGCCAGCAGACTCTATGGCTACACCTTC.

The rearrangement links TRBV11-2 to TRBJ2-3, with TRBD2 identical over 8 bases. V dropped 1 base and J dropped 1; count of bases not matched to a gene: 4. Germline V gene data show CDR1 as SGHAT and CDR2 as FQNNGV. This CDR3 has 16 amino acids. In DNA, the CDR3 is TGTGCCAGCAGCTTAGGACATAGCGGGGGCACAGATACGCAGTATTTT. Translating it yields CASSLGHSGGTDTQYF.

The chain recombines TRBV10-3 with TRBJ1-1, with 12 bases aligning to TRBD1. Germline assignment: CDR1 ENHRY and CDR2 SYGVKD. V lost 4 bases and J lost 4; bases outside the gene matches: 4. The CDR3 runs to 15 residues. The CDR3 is CAISGDRGPSTEAFF. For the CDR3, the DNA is TGTGCCATCAGTGGGGACAGGGGGCCGAGCACTGAAGCTTTCTTT.